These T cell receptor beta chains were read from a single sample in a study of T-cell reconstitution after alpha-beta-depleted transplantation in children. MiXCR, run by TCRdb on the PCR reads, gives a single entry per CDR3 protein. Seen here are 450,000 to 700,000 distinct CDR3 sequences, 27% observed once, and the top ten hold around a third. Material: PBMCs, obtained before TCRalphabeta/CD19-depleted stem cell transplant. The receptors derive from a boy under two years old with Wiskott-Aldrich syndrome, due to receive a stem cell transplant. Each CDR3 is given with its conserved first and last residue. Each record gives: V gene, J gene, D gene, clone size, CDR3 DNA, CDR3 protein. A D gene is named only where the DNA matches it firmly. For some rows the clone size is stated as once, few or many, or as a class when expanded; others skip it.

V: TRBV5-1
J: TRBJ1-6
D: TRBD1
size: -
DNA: TGCGCCAGCAGATTTGGGACAGGGGTCAATTCACCCCTCCACTTT
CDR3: CASRFGTGVNSPLHF

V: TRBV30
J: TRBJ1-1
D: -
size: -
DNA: TGTGCCTGGAGTAGAACCGGGACATTGAACACTGAAGCTTTCTTT
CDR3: CAWSRTGTLNTEAFF

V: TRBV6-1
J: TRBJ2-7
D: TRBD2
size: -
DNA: TGTGCCAGCAGTCAACTAGCGACTAAGGGCGAGCAGTACTTC
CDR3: CASSQLATKGEQYF

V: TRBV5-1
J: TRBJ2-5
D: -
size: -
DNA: TGCGCCAGCAGACAAGAGACCCAGTACTTC
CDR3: CASRQETQYF

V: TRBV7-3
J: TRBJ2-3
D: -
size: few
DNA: TGTGCCAGCAGCTTAACGGCCTCCAGCGATACGCAGTATTTT
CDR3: CASSLTASSDTQYF

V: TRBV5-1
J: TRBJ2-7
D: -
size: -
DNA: TGCGCCAGCAGCTTAAAAACAGGTTACGAGCAGTACTTC
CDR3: CASSLKTGYEQYF

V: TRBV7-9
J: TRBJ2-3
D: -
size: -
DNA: TGTGCCAGCAGCCTCACTAGCCCCACTTTCACAGATACGCAGTATTTT
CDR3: CASSLTSPTFTDTQYF

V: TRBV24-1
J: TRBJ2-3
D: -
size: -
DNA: TGTGCCACCAGTGATTTGTTTATGGATACGCAGTATTTT
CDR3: CATSDLFMDTQYF

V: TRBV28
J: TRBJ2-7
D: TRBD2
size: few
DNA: TGTGCCAGCAGTTTCGGTCCTAGCGGTATCTCCTACGAGCAGTACTTC
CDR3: CASSFGPSGISYEQYF

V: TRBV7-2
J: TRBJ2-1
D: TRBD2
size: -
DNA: TGTGCCAGCAGGTTCCAGAGCGGGAGCTCCTACAATGAGCAGTTCTTC
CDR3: CASRFQSGSSYNEQFF

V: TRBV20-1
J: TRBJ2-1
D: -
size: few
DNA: TGCAGTGCTACCCCAATAGAGGGGGACTACAATGAGCAGTTCTTC
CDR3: CSATPIEGDYNEQFF

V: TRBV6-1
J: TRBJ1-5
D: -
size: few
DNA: TGTGCCAGCAGTCGGAACAGGTTCGGGGGGCCCCAGCATTTT
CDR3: CASSRNRFGGPQHF

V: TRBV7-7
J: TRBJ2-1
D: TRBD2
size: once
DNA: TGTGCCAGCAGCCAAGGGACTAGCGGGACACGTGAGCAGTTCTTC
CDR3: CASSQGTSGTREQFF

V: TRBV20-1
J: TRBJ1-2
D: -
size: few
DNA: TGCAGTGCAATCAGCCTACAGGGCCGGTCTGGCTACACCTTC
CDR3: CSAISLQGRSGYTF

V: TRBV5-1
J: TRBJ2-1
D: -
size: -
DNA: TGCGCCAGCAGCCCTCGGGCTCATAGGAACAATGAGCAGTTCTTC
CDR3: CASSPRAHRNNEQFF

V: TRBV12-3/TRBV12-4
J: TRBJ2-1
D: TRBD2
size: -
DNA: TGTGCCAGCAGTTTAAGTAGTCTAGCGGGAGTCAATCCGTTCTTC
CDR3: CASSLSSLAGVNPFF

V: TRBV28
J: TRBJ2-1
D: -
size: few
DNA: TGTGCCAGCACGGGGAGTAGACATGAGCAGTTCTTC
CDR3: CASTGSRHEQFF

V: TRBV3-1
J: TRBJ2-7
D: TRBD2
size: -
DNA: TGTGCCAGCAGCCCGACTAGCGGGAGCGAGCAGTACTTC
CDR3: CASSPTSGSEQYF

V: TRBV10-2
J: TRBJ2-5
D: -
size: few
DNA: TGCGCCAGCAGTGAGTCGAAGGGGATAACCCAGTACTTC
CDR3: CASSESKGITQYF

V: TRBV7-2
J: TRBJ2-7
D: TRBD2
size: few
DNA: TGTGCCAGCAGCCCACTAGCGACCCCAACCTACGAGCAGTACTTC
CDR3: CASSPLATPTYEQYF

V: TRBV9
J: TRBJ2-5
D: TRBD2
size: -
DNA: TGTGCCAGCAGCGTTAGCGGGGGACAAGAGACCCAGTACTTC
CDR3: CASSVSGGQETQYF

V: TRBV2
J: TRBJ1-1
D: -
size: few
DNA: TGTGCCAGCAGTGGGGACACCCGAGGGACTGAAGCTTTCTTT
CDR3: CASSGDTRGTEAFF

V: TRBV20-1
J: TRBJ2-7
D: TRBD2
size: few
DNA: TGCAGTGCTAGAGACGGCGGGAGATTCTACGAGCAGTACTTC
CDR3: CSARDGGRFYEQYF

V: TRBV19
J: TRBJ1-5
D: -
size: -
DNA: TGTGCCAGTACCGATCCCGGGGATCAGCCCCAGCATTTT
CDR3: CASTDPGDQPQHF

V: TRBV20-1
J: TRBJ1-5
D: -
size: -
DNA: TGCAGTGCTAGAACGGGCCAGGGAAATCAGCCCCAGCATTTT
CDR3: CSARTGQGNQPQHF

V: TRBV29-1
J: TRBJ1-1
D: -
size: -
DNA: TGCAGCGTAGAGCTGGCGGTCAGCATGAACACTGAAGCTTTCTTT
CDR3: CSVELAVSMNTEAFF

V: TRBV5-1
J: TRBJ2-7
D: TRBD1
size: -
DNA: TGCGCCAGCAGCGGAGGACAGGGTACCTACGAGCAGTACTTC
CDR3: CASSGGQGTYEQYF

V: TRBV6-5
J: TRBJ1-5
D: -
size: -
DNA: TGTGCCAGCAGTTTACAGGAGGGCCTCCAGCCCCAGCATTTT
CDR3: CASSLQEGLQPQHF

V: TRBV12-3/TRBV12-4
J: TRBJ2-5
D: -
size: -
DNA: TGTGCCAGCAGTTTACTCCTACAAGAGACCCAGTACTTC
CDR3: CASSLLLQETQYF

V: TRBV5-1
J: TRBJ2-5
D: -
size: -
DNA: TGCGCCAGCAGCTCATCCAGTTTGGGGACCCAGTACTTC
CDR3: CASSSSSLGTQYF

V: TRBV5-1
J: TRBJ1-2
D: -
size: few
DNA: TGCGCCAGCAGCTTGGGACAGGTCAACACTGGCTACACCTTC
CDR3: CASSLGQVNTGYTF

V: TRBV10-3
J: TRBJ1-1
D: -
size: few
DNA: TGTGCCATCAGTGAGCAGACAGACAACACTGAAGCTTTCTTT
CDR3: CAISEQTDNTEAFF

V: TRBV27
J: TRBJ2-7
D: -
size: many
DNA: TGTGCCAGCAGTTGGTTGGGAGGAAATTCCTACGAGCAGTACTTC
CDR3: CASSWLGGNSYEQYF

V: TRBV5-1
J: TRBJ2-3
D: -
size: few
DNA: TGCGCCAGCAGCCCGGGCGTGGAGAGGACAGATACGCAGTATTTT
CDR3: CASSPGVERTDTQYF

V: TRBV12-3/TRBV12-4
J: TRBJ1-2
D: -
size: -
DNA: TGTGCCAGCAGTCCCGGGCCGTGGGATGGCTACACCTTC
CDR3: CASSPGPWDGYTF

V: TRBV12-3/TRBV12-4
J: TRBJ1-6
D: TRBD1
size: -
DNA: TGTGCCAGCAGCTCCGGGACAGTGAATTCACCCCTCCACTTT
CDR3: CASSSGTVNSPLHF

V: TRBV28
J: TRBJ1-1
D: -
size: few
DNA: TGTGCCAGCAGTCCGTCAGGGGTGAACACTGAAGCTTTCTTT
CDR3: CASSPSGVNTEAFF

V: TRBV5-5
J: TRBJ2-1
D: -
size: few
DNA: TGTGCCAGCAGCCAAAGATATGATGAGCAGTTCTTC
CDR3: CASSQRYDEQFF

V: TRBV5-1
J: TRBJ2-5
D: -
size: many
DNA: TGCGCCAGCAGCTTGTCCCAAGAGACCCAGTACTTC
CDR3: CASSLSQETQYF

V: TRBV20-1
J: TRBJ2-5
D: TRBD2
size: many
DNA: TGCAGTGCTAGAGCGAGCGGGGCGCAAGAGACCCAGTACTTC
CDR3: CSARASGAQETQYF

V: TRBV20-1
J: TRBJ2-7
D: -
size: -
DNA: TGCAGTGCTTGCTATAGCTCCTACGAGCAGTACTTC
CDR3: CSACYSSYEQYF

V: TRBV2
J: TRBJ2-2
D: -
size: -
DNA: TGTGCCACCGAGGGCAGGACCGGGGAGCTGTTTTTT
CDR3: CATEGRTGELFF

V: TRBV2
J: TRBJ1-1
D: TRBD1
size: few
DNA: TGTGCCAGCAGTGCCCGGACAGGGCCCACTGAAGCTTTCTTT
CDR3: CASSARTGPTEAFF

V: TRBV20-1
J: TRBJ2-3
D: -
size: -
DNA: TGCAGTGCTAGGGACAGCTCCACAGATACGCAGTATTTT
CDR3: CSARDSSTDTQYF

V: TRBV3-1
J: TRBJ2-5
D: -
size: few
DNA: TGTGCCAGCAGCCAAGCGGCTAGCGACGAGACCCAGTACTTC
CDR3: CASSQAASDETQYF

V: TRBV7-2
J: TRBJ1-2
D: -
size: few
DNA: TGTGCCAGCAGCTTTGGAGGTTCTGGCTACACCTTC
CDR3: CASSFGGSGYTF

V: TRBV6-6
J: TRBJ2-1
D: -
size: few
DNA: TGTGCCAGCAGTTACTCCCGGGACAATGAGCAGTTCTTC
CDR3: CASSYSRDNEQFF

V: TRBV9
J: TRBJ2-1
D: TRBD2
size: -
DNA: TGTGCCAGCAGCGCCTGGGAGGGTGAGCAGTTCTTC
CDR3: CASSAWEGEQFF

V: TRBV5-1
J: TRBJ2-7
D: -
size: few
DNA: TGCGCCAGCAGCCAGGACCCACACCCACCATCCTACGAGCAGTACTTC
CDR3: CASSQDPHPPSYEQYF